The subject of this entry is one T cell receptor (beta chain). Antigen unknown. The data derive from a study of metastatic and nonmetastatic thyroid tumors. On the study more broadly: Repertoire comparison spanned blood and tumor or nodule tissue of malignant and benign thyroid patients.

Study conclusions and caveats: Across blood and tumor, TCR beta diversity in malignant thyroid tumors was reportedly significantly higher than in benign nodules.

CDR3 length: 14 residues. The germline V gene has CDR1 MGHDK and CDR2 SYGVNS. Trimming stripped 6 bases from V and 4 bases from J, with 15 bases between. Every patient underwent thyroid surgery untreated. Per the study methods: CDR3 was compared across clinicopathological groups, and the resulting differences were used to build a distant-metastasis classifier for papillary thyroid cancer. TCRdb re-clonotyped the PCR reads through MiXCR. The V and J calls follow TCRdb's processing rather than the paper's. In the table there are some 15,000 clones, 15% to 18% of which are singletons. The rearrangement links TRBV25-1 to TRBJ1-2; no reliable D call. The specimen sequenced was blood. The receptor comes from a female donor with papillary thyroid cancer or a benign thyroid nodule (not recorded which). Some clones in this sample may be carry-over from other donors' samples. The CDR3 is CASSALSSLYGYTF. As DNA, the CDR3 is TGTGCCAGCAGCGCCCTTAGTTCCCTCTATGGCTACACCTTC.